Below, 2 T cell receptor beta chains from the same sample are listed, as sequenced in a study of T cells in Graves' hyperthyroidism and ophthalmopathy. The TCR beta CDR3 regions underwent amplification using RNA transcripts as the source. First-round RT-PCR with HTBI primers amplified the TCR CDR3 region. TCRdb itself ran the multiplex PCR reads through MiXCR, one entry per CDR3 protein. The sample lists 300,000 to 400,000 distinct CDR3 sequences; 18% were seen once. The source material was blood. Source of these receptors: a woman between 45 and 60 years old with Graves' hyperthyroidism.

The chain uses TRBV4-2 and TRBJ1-1; possibly TRBD1 for D (5 bases). The CDR3 has 16 residues. In germline, CDR1 is LGHNA, CDR2 YNFKEQ. With 1 base removed from V and 0 bases from J, the gap between germline ends came to 12 bases. The chain's CDR3 is CASSQAPTVLNTEAFF. The CDR3 nucleotides read TGTGCCAGCAGCCAAGCACCGACAGTATTGAACACTGAAGCTTTCTTT.

There are a few counts of this clonotype. The chain joins TRBV15 to TRBJ2-6, with a possible D match to TRBD2 (7 bases). V lost 7 bases, J lost 2 bases, and 15 bases lay in between. Germline assignment: CDR1 LNHNV and CDR2 YYDKDF (reference sequence). The CDR3 loop spans 16 amino acids. In DNA, the CDR3 is TGTGCCACCAACAAGGGGGGGGGAACTGGGGCCAACGTCCTGACTTTC. It yields the protein CATNKGGGTGANVLTF.